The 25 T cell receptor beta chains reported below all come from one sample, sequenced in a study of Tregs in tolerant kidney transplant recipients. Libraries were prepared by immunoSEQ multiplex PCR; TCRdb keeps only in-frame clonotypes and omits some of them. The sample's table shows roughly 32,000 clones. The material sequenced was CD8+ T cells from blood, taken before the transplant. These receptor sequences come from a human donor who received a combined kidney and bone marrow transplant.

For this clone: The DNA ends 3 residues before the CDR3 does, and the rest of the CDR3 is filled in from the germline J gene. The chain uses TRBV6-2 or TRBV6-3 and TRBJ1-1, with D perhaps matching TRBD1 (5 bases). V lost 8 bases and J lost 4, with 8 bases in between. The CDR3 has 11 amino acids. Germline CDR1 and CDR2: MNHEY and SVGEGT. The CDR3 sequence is CASQGGTEAFF. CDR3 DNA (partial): TGTGCCAGCCAGGGAGGCACTGAA.

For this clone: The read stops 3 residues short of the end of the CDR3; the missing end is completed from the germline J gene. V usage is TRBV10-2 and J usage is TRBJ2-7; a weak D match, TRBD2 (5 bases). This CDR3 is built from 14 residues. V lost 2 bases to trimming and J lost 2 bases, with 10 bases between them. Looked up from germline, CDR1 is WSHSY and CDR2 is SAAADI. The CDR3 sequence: CASSEDGLTYEQYF. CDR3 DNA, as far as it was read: TGCGCCAGCAGTGAGGACGGACTCACCTACGAG.

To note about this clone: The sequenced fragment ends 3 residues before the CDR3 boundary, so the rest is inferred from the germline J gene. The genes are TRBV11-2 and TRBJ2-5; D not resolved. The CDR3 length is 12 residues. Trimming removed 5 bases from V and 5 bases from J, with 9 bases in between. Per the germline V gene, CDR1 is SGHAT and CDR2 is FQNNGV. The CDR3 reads CASSLHGETQYF. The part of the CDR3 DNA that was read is TGTGCCAGCAGCCTTCACGGGGAGACC.

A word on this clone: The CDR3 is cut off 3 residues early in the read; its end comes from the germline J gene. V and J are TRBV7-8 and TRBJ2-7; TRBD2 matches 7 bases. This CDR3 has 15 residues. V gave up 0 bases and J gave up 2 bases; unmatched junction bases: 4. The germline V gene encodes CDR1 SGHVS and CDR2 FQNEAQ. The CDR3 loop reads CASSLATGGAYEQYF. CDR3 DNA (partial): TGTGCCAGCAGCTTAGCGACGGGGGGAGCCTACGAG.

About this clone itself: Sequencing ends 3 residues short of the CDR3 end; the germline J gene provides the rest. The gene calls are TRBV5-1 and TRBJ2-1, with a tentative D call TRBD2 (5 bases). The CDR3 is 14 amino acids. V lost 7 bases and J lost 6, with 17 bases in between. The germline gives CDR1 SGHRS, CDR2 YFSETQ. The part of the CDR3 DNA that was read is TGCGCCAGCGGACCCGGACTTAATTCCAATGAG. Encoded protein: CASGPGLNSNE. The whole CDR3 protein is CASGPGLNSNEQFF.

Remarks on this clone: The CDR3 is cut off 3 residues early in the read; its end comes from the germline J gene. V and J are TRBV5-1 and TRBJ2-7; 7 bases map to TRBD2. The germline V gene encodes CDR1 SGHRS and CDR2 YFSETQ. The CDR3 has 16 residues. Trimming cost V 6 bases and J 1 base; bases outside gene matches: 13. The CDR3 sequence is CASTLVSASGSYEQYF. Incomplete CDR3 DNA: TGCGCCAGCACCCTGGTGTCGGCTAGCGGATCCTACGAG.

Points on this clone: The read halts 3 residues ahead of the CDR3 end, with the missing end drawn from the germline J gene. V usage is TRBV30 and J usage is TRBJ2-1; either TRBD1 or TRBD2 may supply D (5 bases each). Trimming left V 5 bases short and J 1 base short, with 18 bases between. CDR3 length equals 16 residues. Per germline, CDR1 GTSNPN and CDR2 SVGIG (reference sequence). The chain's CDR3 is CAWEKGVGASYNEQFF. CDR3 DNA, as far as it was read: TGTGCCTGGGAGAAAGGGGTGGGAGCGTCCTACAATGAG.

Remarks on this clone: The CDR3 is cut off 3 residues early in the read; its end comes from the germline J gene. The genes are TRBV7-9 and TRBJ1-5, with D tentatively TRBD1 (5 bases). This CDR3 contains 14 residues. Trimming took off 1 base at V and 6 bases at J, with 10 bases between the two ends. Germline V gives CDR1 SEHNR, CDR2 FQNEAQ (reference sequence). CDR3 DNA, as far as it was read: TGTGCCAGCAGCTTAGGACAAGGGGTTCAGCCC. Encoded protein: CASSLGQGVQP. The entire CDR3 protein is CASSLGQGVQPQHF.

The sequenced CDR3 bases are TGTGCCAGCAGCGGCAACTCCTACAATGAG. Encoded protein: CASSGNSYNE. The CDR3, in full, reads CASSGNSYNEQFF. V gene TRBV7-9 combines with J gene TRBJ2-1; D not resolved. The CDR3 end is not reached by the read, which stops 3 residues before it; the germline J gene fills it in. The CDR3 extends over 13 amino acids. Trimming took off 5 bases at V and 0 bases at J, with 5 bases between the two ends. From germline, CDR1 is SEHNR and CDR2 FQNEAQ (reference sequence).

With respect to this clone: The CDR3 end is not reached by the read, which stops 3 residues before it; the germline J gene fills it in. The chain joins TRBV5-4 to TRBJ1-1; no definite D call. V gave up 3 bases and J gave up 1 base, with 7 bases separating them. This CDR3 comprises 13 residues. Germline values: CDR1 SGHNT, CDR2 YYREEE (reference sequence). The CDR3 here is CASSSSENTEAFF. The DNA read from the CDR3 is TGTGCCAGCAGCTCCAGTGAGAACACTGAA.

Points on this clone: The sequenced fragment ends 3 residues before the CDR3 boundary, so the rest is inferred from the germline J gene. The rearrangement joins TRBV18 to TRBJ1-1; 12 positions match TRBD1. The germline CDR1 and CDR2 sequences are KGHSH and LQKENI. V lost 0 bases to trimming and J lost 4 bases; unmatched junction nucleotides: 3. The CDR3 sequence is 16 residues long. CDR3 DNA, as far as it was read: TGTGCCAGCTCACCACCTCCGGGACAGGGGGCCACTGAA. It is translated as CASSPPPGQGATE. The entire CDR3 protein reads CASSPPPGQGATEAFF.

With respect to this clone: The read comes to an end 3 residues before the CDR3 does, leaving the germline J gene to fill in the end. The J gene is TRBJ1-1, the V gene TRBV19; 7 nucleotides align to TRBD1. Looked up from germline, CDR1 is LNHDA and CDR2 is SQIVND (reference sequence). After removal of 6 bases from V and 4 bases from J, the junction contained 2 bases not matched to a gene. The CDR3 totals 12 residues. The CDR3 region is CASRDRTTEAFF. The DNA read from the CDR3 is TGTGCCAGTAGGGACAGGACCACTGAA.

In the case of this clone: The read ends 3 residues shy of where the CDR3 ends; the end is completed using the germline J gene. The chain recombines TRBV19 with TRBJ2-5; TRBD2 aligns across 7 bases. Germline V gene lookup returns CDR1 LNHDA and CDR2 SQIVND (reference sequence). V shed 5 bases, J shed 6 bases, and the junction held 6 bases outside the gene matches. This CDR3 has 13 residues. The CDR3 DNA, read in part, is TGTGCCAGTAGTCCTGGGGGGGTAAAGACC. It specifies CASSPGGVKT. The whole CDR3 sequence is CASSPGGVKTQYF.

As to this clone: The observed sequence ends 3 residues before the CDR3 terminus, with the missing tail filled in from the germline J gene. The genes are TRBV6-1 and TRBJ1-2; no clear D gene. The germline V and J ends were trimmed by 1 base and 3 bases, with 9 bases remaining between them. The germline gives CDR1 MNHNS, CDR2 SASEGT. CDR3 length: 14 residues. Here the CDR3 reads CASSEDLGYYGYTF. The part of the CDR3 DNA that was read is TGTGCCAGCAGTGAAGATCTGGGCTACTATGGC.

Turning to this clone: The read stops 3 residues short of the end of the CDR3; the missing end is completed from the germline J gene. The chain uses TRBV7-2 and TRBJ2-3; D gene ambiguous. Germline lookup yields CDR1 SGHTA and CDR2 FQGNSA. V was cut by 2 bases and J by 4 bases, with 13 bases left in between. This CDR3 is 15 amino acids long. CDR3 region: CASSLFYGRSDTQYF. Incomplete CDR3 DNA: TGTGCCAGCAGCTTATTTTACGGTCGGTCAGATACG.

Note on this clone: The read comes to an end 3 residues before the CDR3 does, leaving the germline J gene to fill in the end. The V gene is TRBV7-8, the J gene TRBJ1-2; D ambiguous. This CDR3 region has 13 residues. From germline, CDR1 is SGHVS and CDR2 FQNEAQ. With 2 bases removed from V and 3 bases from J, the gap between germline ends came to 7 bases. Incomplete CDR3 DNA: TGTGCCAGCAGCTTACGGGTTGACTATGGC. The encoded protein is CASSLRVDYG. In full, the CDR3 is CASSLRVDYGYTF.

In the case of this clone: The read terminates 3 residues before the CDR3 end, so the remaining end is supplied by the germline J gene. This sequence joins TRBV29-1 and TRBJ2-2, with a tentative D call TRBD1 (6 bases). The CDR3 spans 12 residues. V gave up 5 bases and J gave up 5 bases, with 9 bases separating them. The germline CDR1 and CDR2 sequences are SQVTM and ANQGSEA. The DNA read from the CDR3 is TGCAGCGTTCCTAGGGGGACCGGGGAG. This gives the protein CSVPRGTGE. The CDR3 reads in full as CSVPRGTGELFF.

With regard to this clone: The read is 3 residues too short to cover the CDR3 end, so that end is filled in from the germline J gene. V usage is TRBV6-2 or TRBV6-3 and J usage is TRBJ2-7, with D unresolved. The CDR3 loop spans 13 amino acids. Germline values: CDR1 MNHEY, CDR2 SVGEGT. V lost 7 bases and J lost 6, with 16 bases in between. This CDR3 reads CASNQAPLREQYF. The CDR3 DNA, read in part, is TGTGCCAGCAACCAGGCCCCCCTCCGCGAG.

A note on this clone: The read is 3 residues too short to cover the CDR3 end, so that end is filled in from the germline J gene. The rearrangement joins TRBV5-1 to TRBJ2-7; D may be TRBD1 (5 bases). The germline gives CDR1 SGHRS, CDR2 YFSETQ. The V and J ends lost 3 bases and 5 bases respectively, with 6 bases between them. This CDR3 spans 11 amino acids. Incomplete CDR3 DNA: TGCGCCAGCAGCTGGGGCAACGAG. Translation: CASSWGNE. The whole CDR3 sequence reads CASSWGNEQYF.

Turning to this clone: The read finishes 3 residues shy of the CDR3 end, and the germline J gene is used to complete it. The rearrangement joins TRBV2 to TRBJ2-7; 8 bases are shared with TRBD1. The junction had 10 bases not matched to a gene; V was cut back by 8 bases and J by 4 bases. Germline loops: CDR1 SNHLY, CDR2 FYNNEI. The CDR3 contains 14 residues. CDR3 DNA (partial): TGTGCCAGCTCTCCCGGGACAGGACTATACGAG. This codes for CASSPGTGLYE. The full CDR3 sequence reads CASSPGTGLYEQYF.

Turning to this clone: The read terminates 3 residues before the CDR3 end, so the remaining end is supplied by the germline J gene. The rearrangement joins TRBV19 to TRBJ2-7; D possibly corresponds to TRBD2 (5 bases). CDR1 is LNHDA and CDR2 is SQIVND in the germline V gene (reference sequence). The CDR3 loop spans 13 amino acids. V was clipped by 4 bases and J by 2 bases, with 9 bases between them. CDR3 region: CASSNGVTYEQYF. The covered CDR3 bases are TGTGCCAGTAGTAACGGGGTTACCTACGAG.

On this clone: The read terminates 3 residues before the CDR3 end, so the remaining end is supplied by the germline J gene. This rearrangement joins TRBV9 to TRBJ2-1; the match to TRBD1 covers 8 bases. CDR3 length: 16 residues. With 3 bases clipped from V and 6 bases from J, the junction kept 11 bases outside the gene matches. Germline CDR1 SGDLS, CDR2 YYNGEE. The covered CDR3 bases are TGTGCCAGCAGCGACCTCTGGGACAGGTCGGGCAATGAG. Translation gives CASSDLWDRSGNE. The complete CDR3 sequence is CASSDLWDRSGNEQFF.

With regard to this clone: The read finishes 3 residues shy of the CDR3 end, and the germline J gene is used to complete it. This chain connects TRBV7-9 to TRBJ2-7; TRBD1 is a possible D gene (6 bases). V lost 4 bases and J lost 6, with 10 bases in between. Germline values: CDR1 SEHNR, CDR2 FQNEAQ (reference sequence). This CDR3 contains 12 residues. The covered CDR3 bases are TGTGCCAGCAGCTCCACAGGGCCCGAG. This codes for CASSSTGPE. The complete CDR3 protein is CASSSTGPEQYF.

The CDR3 DNA, read in part, is TGTGCCAGCAAGGGTGTGGGACAACCGAGACCGAACACTGAA. It translates to CASKGVGQPRPNTE. Given in full, the CDR3 is CASKGVGQPRPNTEAFF. This chain connects TRBV6-2 or TRBV6-3 to TRBJ1-1; the D gene is possibly TRBD1 (6 bases). The CDR3 end falls 3 residues outside the read, so it is completed with the germline J gene. Germline CDR1 and CDR2: MNHEY and SVGEGT. The CDR3 has 17 residues. V lost 7 bases and J 1 base, leaving 22 bases between the germline ends.

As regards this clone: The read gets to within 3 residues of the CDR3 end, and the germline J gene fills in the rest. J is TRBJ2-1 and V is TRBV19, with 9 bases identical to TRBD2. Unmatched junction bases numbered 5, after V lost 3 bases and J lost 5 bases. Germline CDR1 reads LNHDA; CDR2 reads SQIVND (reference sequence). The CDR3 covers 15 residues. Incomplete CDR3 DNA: TGTGCCAGTAGTATGTCCCTAGCGGGGAACAATGAG. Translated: CASSMSLAGNNE. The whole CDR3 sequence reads CASSMSLAGNNEQFF.